This T cell receptor (beta chain) was identified in a study of regulatory dendritic cells for organ transplantation. For the study at large: LPS was added to dendritic cell cultures on day 6. Notes on the study in general: Mature dendritic cells appeared to drive more memory CD8+ clonal expansion than regulatory ones. Memory T cells were less diverse than naive, with memory CD8+ most oligoclonal.

TCRdb keeps only in-frame clones here, not all; method: immunoSEQ multiplex PCR. The sample lists around 5,200 clones; around 74% were seen once. CFSE-labeled sorted T cells met regulatory or mature dendritic cells for four to five days. FACS sorted CD4+ or CD8+ T cells into CD45RA+ naive and CD45RO+ memory. From germline, CDR1 is MNHEY and CDR2 SVGAGI. The V and J ends lost 6 bases and 6 bases respectively, with 17 bases between them. This CDR3 is 14 amino acids long. This clone was counted only a few times. The antigen is unknown. V gene TRBV6-5 combines with J gene TRBJ1-2; a weak D match, TRBD1 (6 bases). The source of this sequence is a human donor in good health. The sequenced sample consisted of memory CD8+ T cells from blood cultured with regulatory dendritic cells. Subset in this sample: CD45RO+ memory T cells. The CDR3 DNA sequence: TGTGCCAGCAGCCGCCAAGGGGGTTCGGATGGCTACACCTTC. Protein product: CASSRQGGSDGYTF.